Reported below is one TCR beta chain. The V gene lost 0 bases and the J gene lost 0 bases, with 15 bases spanning the gap. The CDR3 loop spans 17 amino acids. The germline V gene has CDR1 DFQATT and CDR2 SNEGSKA (reference sequence). This entry comes from a study of blood T cells in healthy people across ages. A second PCR, run for roughly 7 to 11 cycles, used a sample-barcoded 5' primer plus a J-beta primer mix. TCRdb processed the 5' RACE reads anew with MiXCR; each CDR3 protein has one entry. This sample has about 730,000 distinct CDR3 sequences, with around 46% found just once. This sequence was found in a woman aged 55-70 years in good health. Sequenced material: blood. The chain has TRBV20-1 and TRBJ2-1, with a possible D match to TRBD2 (6 bases). The CDR3 spells CSARDDRAGRSYNEQFF. As DNA, the CDR3 is TGCAGTGCTAGAGATGATAGGGCGGGGCGCTCCTACAATGAGCAGTTCTTC.